These 16 T cell receptor beta chains were all obtained from the same sample, sequenced in a study of PD-1 blockade in mismatch repair-deficient tumors (dated by TCRdb to about 2017). The library came from the immunoSEQ multiplex PCR assay. This is the immuneACCESS table as TCRdb keeps it, with only in-frame sequences that have V and J called. A part of the clones is gone; compared with another copy, unresolved V genes explain less than half, and the rest is unexplained. The sample table shows approximately 100,000 clones, and 82% are seen once. The ten most abundant clones make up roughly 6.3% of the sample. The sample in question was peripheral blood, obtained approximately 36 weeks after starting pembrolizumab. The receptors originated from an adult with mismatch repair-deficient cancer.

This clone was seen only a few times. V and J are TRBV7-2 and TRBJ1-5; 8 nucleotides align to TRBD1. Germline assignment: CDR1 SGHTA and CDR2 FQGNSA. Trimming took 0 bases from V and 11 from J; bases not matched to a gene: 6. There are 14 residues in the CDR3. The CDR3 here is CASSLAGQEKSQHF. Written as DNA, the CDR3 is TGTGCCAGCAGCTTAGCGGGACAGGAGAAGTCCCAGCATTTT.

The rearrangement links TRBV5-6 to TRBJ2-7; 9 bases agree with TRBD2. Trimming took 2 bases from V and 3 from J; bases not matched to a gene: 6. There are 15 residues in the CDR3. From germline, CDR1 is SGHDT and CDR2 YYEEEE. CDR3 amino acids: CASSFSTSGYYEQYF. CDR3 nucleotides: TGTGCCAGCAGCTTTTCGACTAGCGGATACTACGAGCAGTACTTC.

The chain recombines TRBV11-2 with TRBJ2-7, with 7 bases identical to TRBD2. This CDR3 contains 15 residues. Germline loops: CDR1 SGHAT, CDR2 FQNNGV. The J segment lost 3 bases and the V segment lost 5 bases, leaving 10 bases of the junction unmatched. The CDR3 nucleotides are TGTGCCAGCAGCAGCGGACTGGGGAGGGACTACGAGCAGTACTTC. This encodes CASSSGLGRDYEQYF.

There are a few counts of this clone. The chain is built from TRBV6-1 and TRBJ1-2; the match to TRBD1 covers 8 bases. Trimming at V came to 6 bases and at J to 4 bases, leaving 4 bases not matched to a gene. The CDR3 spans 13 residues. CDR1 MNHNS and CDR2 SASEGT come from the germline V gene. Here the CDR3 reads CASRLTGGYGYTF. CDR3 coding DNA: TGTGCCAGCAGATTAACAGGGGGCTATGGCTACACCTTC.

The gene calls are TRBV13 and TRBJ2-3; TRBD2 might be the D (6 bases). The V gene lost 5 bases and the J gene lost 0 bases, with 9 bases spanning the gap. This CDR3 contains 14 residues. Germline CDR1 and CDR2: PRHDT and FYEKMQ (reference sequence). CDR3 bases: TGTGCCAGCAGCCCTAGCGCCAGCACAGATACGCAGTATTTT. Its protein product is CASSPSASTDTQYF.

This clone appeared a few times. The chain employs TRBV11-3 and TRBJ1-2; TRBD1 matches at 8 bases. CDR3 length equals 13 residues. After removal of 3 bases from V and 8 bases from J, the junction contained 5 bases not matched to a gene. Germline CDR1 and CDR2: SGHNT and YENEEA. The CDR3 nucleotides are TGTGCCAGCAGCTTCGCAGGGGGCTACGGCTACACCTTC. Protein sequence: CASSFAGGYGYTF.

V and J are TRBV30 and TRBJ1-1; D call uncertain. Trimming cost V 0 bases and J 4 bases, with 9 bases left between them. This CDR3 region has 13 residues. Germline V CDR1 and CDR2: GTSNPN, SVGIG (reference sequence). DNA of the CDR3: TGTGCCTGGAGTGTAAGCGGAAGCACTGAAGCTTTCTTT. Translated, it gives CAWSVSGSTEAFF.

The chain recombines TRBV21-1 with TRBJ2-7; the table's D call TRBD2 went unverified against the DNA. TRBV21-1 is classified as a pseudogene. The CDR3 has 12 amino acids. CDR3 sequence reads: CASSSIPVVEYF. CDR3 sequence (DNA): TGTGCCAGCAGTTCTATCCCGGTCGTTGAGTACTTC.

V and J are TRBV5-1 and TRBJ2-1; 12 bases match TRBD2. Per the germline V gene, CDR1 is SGHRS and CDR2 is YFSETQ. The CDR3 extends over 16 amino acids. V dropped 0 bases and J dropped 5; count of bases not matched to a gene: 3. CDR3 nucleotide sequence: TGCGCCAGCAGCTTGGCACTAGCGGGAGGACACAATGAGCAGTTCTTC. It is translated as CASSLALAGGHNEQFF.

This sequence joins TRBV7-6 and TRBJ1-1, with 7 bases that match TRBD1. The J segment lost 6 bases and the V segment lost 2 bases, leaving 9 bases of the junction unmatched. The CDR3 covers 15 residues. Germline CDR1 SGHVS, CDR2 FNYEAQ. The CDR3 reads CASSLQQGRGAEAFF. The CDR3 DNA reads TGTGCCAGCAGCTTACAACAGGGGCGCGGCGCTGAAGCTTTCTTT.

This clone was seen only a few times. The rearrangement links TRBV7-6 to TRBJ2-7, with D uncertain. The CDR3 spans 12 residues. The germline V gene has CDR1 SGHVS and CDR2 FNYEAQ. Trimming shortened V by 4 bases and J by 3 bases, and 7 bases separated the two germline ends. The CDR3 bases are TGTGCCAGCAGCTCTTCATACTACGAGCAGTACTTC. Its translation is CASSSSYYEQYF.

This sequence joins TRBV9 and TRBJ1-1; the D is unclear. The length of the CDR3 is 14 residues. V was shortened by 3 bases and J by 3 bases, with 12 bases between the two germline ends. The germline V gene has CDR1 SGDLS and CDR2 YYNGEE. CDR3 DNA: TGTGCCAGCAGCGGACTACAGAGCGACACTGAAGCTTTCTTT. As protein: CASSGLQSDTEAFF.

The V and J genes are TRBV30 and TRBJ2-5; tentative D call: TRBD1 (5 bases). The V gene lost 0 bases and the J gene lost 1 base, with 6 bases spanning the gap. This CDR3 spans 13 amino acids. Germline V gene data show CDR1 as GTSNPN and CDR2 as SVGIG (reference sequence). CDR3 protein: CAWSVDIQETQYF. CDR3 DNA: TGTGCCTGGAGTGTGGACATCCAAGAGACCCAGTACTTC.

The chain carries TRBV11-3 and TRBJ2-1, with 8 bases aligning to TRBD2. This CDR3 comprises 16 residues. Germline CDR1 is SGHNT and CDR2 is YENEEA. After removal of 2 bases from V and 5 bases from J, the junction contained 8 bases not matched to a gene. CDR3 DNA sequence: TGTGCCAGCAGCTTAACGGGAGGGGTTCGCAACAATGAGCAGTTCTTC. As protein: CASSLTGGVRNNEQFF.

V usage is TRBV12-5 and J usage is TRBJ2-5, with a tentative D call TRBD2 (6 bases). CDR1 is LGHNT, CDR2 FRNRAP, per germline. The CDR3 has 15 residues. The V end was cut by 5 bases, the J end by 4 bases, with 17 bases between. The CDR3 DNA is TGTGCTAGTGGTCAAGGGACTTACCAAAGAGAGACCCAGTACTTC. It yields the protein CASGQGTYQRETQYF.

This sequence joins TRBV29-1 and TRBJ2-1; 11 bases align to TRBD2. V lost 5 bases, J lost 0 bases, and 9 bases stayed unmatched. This CDR3 contains 17 residues. The germline V gene encodes CDR1 SQVTM and CDR2 ANQGSEA. As DNA, the CDR3 is TGCAGCGTTACAGGGGGACTAGCGGAAAACTCCTACAATGAGCAGTTCTTC. The encoded protein is CSVTGGLAENSYNEQFF.